The entry that follows covers one T cell receptor beta chain sequence. As yet, its antigen is unknown. Since all of the isolated RNA was reverse transcribed, expressed TCRB transcripts were what got sequenced. Measured with immunoSEQ multiplex PCR; TCRdb has only the in-frame clones, and not every one. Here the sample spans a few hundred thousand clones, about 10% being singletons. Germline V CDR1 and CDR2: MDHEN, SYDVKM. Trimming cost V 8 bases and J 2 bases, with 20 bases left between them. CDR3 size: 16 residues. The data were taken from a study of beta chain features in type 1 diabetes. Study-level findings and limits: Across all four CD4+ subsets, people with type 1 diabetes showed modestly shorter TCRB CDR3s.

Sampling consisted of one heparinised blood draw per donor, averaging about 116 mL. The rearrangement uses TRBV28 and TRBJ2-3, with D perhaps matching TRBD1 (6 bases). The sequenced sample was central memory CD4+ T cells from blood. The sequence was obtained from a man aged 25 to 40 with type 1 diabetes. CDR3 nucleotides: TGTGCCAGCTATCCACAGGGTTATCATGACACAGATACGCAGTATTTT. This gives the protein CASYPQGYHDTDTQYF.